Listed here is a single T cell receptor (beta chain). Its antigen is as yet unknown. This specimen comes from a study of cytomegalovirus exposure and HLA in healthy donors. General observations from the study: Presence/absence comparisons presumed near-even sequencing depth among donors. Associated with HLA alleles at 0.05 false discovery rate in a later analysis were approximately 17,000 TCR beta sequences. Later analysis placed DRB1 highest and HLA-C lowest in TCR association rates, which differed by HLA locus.

Unrecorded immune exposure was likely among donors, who were nominally healthy when sampled. Germline V gene lookup returns CDR1 SGDLS and CDR2 YYNGEE. CDR3 size: 14 residues. Vbeta (60) and Jbeta (13) primers were used in the PCR. This table comes from immunoSEQ multiplex PCR, and its TCRdb copy is limited to in-frame clones, with some not included. Among some 70,000 clones listed, 70% to 80% were seen once. Sequencing used PBMCs. This rearrangement joins TRBV9 to TRBJ2-5; TRBD1 matches 11 bases. Near its end, the DNA agrees better with TRBJ2-7, so the J call may be wrong. This sequence was found in a man aged 45 to 65 in good health and CMV-seronegative. CDR3 sequence reads: CASSADRGLYEQYF. The CDR3 DNA reads TGTGCCAGCAGCGCGGACAGGGGGCTATACGAGCAGTACTTC.